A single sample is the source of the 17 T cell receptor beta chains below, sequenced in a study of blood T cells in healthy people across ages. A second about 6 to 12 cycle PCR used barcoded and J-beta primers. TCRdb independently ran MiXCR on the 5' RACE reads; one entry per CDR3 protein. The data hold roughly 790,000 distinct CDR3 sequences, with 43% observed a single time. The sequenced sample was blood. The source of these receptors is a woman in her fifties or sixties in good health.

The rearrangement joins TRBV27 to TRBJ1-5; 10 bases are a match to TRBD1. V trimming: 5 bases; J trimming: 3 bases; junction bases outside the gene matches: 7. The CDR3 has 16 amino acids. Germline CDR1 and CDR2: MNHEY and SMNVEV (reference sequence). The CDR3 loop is CASSRTGTGDNQPQHF. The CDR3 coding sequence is TGTGCCAGCAGTAGGACCGGGACAGGGGACAATCAGCCCCAGCATTTT.

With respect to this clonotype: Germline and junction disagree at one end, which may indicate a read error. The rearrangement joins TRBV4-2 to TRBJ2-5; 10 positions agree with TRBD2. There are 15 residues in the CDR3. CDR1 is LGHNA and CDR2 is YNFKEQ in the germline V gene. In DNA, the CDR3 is TGTGCCAGCAACCAAGTACAGCGGGGGGGAGAGACCCAGTACTTC. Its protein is CASNQVQRGGETQYF.

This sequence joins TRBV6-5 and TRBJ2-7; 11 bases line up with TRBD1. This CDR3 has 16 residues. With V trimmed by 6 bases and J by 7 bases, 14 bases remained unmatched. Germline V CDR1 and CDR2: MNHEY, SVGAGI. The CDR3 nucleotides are TGTGCCAGCAGCCACCTGGGACAGGGGGGTTCGAGGGAGCAGTACTTC. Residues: CASSHLGQGGSREQYF.

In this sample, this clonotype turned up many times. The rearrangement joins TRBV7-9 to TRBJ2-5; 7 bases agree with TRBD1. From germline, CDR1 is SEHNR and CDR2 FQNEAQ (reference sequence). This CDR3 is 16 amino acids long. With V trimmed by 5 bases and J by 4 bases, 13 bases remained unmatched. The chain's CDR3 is CASSATYTTGIETQYF. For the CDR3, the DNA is TGTGCCAGCAGCGCAACCTACACGACAGGGATAGAGACCCAGTACTTC.

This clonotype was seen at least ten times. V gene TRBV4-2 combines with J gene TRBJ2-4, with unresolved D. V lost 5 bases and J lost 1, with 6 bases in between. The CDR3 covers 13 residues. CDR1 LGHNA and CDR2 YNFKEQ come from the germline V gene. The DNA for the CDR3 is TGTGCCAGCAGCGATTCGGCCAAAAACATTCAGTACTTC. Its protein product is CASSDSAKNIQYF.

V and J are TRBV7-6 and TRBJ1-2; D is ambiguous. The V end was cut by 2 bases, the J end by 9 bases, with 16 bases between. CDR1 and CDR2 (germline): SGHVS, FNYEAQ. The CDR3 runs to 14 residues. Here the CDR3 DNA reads TGTGCCAGCAGCTTAAGCGGCCAAATGGGTAGCTACACCTTC. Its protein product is CASSLSGQMGSYTF.

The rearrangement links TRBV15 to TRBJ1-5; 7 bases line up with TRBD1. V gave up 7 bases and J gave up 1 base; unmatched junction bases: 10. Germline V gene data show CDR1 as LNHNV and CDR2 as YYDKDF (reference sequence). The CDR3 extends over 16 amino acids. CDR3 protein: CATKRQGHQSNQPQHF. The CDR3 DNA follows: TGTGCCACCAAGAGACAGGGTCACCAGAGCAATCAGCCCCAGCATTTT.

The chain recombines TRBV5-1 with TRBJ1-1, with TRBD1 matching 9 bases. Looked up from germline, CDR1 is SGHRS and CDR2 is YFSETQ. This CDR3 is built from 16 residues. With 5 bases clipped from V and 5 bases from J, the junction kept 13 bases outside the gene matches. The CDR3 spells CASRSDRGLRMTEAFF. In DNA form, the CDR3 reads TGCGCCAGCAGGTCGGACAGGGGCCTCCGTATGACTGAAGCTTTCTTT.

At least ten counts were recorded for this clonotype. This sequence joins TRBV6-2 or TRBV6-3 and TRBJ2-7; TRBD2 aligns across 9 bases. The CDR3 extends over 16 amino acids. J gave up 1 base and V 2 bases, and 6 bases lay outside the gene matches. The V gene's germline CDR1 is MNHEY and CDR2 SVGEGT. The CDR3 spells CASSYGVAGDSYEQYF. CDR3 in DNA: TGTGCCAGCAGTTACGGGGTAGCGGGGGATTCCTACGAGCAGTACTTC.

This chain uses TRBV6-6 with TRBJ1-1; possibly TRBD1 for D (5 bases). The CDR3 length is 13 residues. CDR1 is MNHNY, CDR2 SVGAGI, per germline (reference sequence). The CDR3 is CVTGVQENTEAFF. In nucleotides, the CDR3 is TGTGTCACGGGGGTACAGGAGAACACTGAAGCTTTCTTT.

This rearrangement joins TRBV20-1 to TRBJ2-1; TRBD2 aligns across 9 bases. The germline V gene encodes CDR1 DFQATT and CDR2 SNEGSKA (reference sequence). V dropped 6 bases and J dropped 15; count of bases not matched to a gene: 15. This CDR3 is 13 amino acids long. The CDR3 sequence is CSAMGLAGEGVFF. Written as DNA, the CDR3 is TGCAGTGCCATGGGACTAGCCGGAGAAGGGGTGTTCTTC.

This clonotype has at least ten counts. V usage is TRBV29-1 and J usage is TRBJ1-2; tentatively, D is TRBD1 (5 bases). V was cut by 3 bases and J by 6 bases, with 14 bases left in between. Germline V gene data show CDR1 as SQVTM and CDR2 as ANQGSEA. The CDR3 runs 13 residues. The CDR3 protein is CSVEARDVDGYTF. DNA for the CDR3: TGCAGCGTTGAGGCCAGGGACGTGGATGGCTACACCTTC. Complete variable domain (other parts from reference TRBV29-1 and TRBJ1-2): SAVISQKPSRDICQRGTSLTIQCQVDSQVTMMFWYRQQPGQSLTLIATANQGSEATYESGFVIDKFPISRPNLTFSTLTVSNMSPEDSSIYLCSVEARDVDGYTFGSGTRLTVV.

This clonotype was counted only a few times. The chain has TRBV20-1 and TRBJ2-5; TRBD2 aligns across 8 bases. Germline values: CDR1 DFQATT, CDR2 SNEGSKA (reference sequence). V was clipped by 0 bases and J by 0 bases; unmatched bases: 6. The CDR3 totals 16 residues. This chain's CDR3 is CSARDAQREYQETQYF. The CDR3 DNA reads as TGCAGTGCTAGAGATGCCCAGCGGGAGTACCAAGAGACCCAGTACTTC.

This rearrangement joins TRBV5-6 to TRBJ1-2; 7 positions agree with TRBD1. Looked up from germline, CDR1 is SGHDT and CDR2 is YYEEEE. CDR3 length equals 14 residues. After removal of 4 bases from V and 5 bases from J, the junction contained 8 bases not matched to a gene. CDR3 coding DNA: TGTGCCAGCAGCCCTGGACAGGCCCGTTATGGCTACACCTTC. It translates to CASSPGQARYGYTF.

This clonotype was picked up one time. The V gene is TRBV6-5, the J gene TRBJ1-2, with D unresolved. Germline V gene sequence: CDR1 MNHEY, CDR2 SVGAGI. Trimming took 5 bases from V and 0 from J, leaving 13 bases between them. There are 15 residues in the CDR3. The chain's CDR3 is CASSHETDSNYGYTF. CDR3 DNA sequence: TGTGCCAGCAGTCACGAAACAGATTCTAACTATGGCTACACCTTC.

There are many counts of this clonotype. The CDR3 is CSAYPRGGRDEQFF. In nucleotides, the CDR3 is TGCAGTGCTTATCCCCGGGGGGGCCGAGATGAGCAGTTCTTC. The chain carries TRBV20-1 and TRBJ2-1, with 8 bases matching TRBD2. CDR1 is DFQATT and CDR2 is SNEGSKA in the germline V gene (reference sequence). This CDR3 spans 14 amino acids. The V gene end was trimmed by 5 bases and the J gene end by 8 bases; junction bases not matched to a gene: 11.

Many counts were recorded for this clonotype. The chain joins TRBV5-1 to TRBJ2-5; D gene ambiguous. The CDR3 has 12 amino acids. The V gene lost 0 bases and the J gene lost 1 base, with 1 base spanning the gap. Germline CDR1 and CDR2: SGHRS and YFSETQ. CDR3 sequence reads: CASSLAQETQYF. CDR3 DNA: TGCGCCAGCAGCTTGGCCCAAGAGACCCAGTACTTC.